The 14 T cell receptor beta chains in this list originate from one sample, sequenced in a study of molecular identifiers for immune sequencing clone quantification. TCRdb reanalysed the PCR reads using MiXCR and keeps one entry per CDR3 protein. The sample lists 100,000 or so distinct CDR3 sequences, 35% occurring once. The source material was naive CD8+ T cells from blood, with Jurkat cell RNA spiked in. Subset given: FACS-sorted CD8+CD4-CCR7+CD45RA+ naive T cells. The source of these receptors is a human donor in good health. Some libraries in this study had Jurkat cell RNA spiked in.

This clonotype was seen a handful of times. This chain joins TRBV7-8 and TRBJ2-1; TRBD2 aligns across 11 bases. The CDR3 is 16 amino acids. Per the germline V gene, CDR1 is SGHVS and CDR2 is FQNEAQ. With V trimmed by 5 bases and J by 1 base, 4 bases remained unmatched. The chain's CDR3 is CASSPLAGASYNEQFF. DNA for the CDR3: TGTGCCAGCAGCCCACTAGCGGGAGCGTCCTACAATGAGCAGTTCTTC.

V gene TRBV6-5 combines with J gene TRBJ2-7; 10 bases are a match to TRBD1. CDR1 MNHEY and CDR2 SVGAGI come from the germline V gene. Trimming at V came to 2 bases and at J to 8 bases, leaving 6 bases not matched to a gene. This CDR3 is 14 amino acids long. The CDR3, as DNA: TGTGCCAGCAGTTACGGGACAGGGGCAAAGAAGCAGTACTTC. Amino acids: CASSYGTGAKKQYF.

CDR3 sequence reads: CASSILAGGRTDTQYF. As DNA, the CDR3 is TGTGCCAGCAGTATTCTAGCGGGAGGCAGAACAGATACGCAGTATTTT. The chain employs TRBV28 and TRBJ2-3, with TRBD2 matching over 11 bases. The CDR3 is made up of 16 amino acids. Germline values: CDR1 MDHEN, CDR2 SYDVKM. V lost 5 bases and J lost 3; bases outside the gene matches: 7.

This rearrangement joins TRBV19 to TRBJ1-5; D is ambiguous. Germline loops: CDR1 LNHDA, CDR2 SQIVND (reference sequence). The CDR3 runs 16 residues. Trimming took 4 bases from V and 1 from J, leaving 14 bases between them. Here the CDR3 DNA reads TGTGCCAGTAGTACGCAATCTTTTGGGAGCAATCAGCCCCAGCATTTT. Protein product: CASSTQSFGSNQPQHF.

This clonotype occurred many times. V and J are TRBV28 and TRBJ1-4; D is ambiguous. Germline assignment: CDR1 MDHEN and CDR2 SYDVKM. Trimming stripped 5 bases from V and 3 bases from J, with 13 bases between. The CDR3 extends over 15 amino acids. CDR3 protein: CASSIPVGPNEKLFF. CDR3 DNA sequence: TGTGCCAGCAGTATCCCGGTGGGTCCTAATGAAAAACTGTTTTTT.

As for this clonotype: Since a much larger clone is just one base distant, this may be a read error. The chain links TRBV28 to TRBJ2-2; possible D gene TRBD2, 5 bases. Germline lookup yields CDR1 MDHEN and CDR2 SYDVKM. The CDR3 runs 13 residues. In DNA, the CDR3 is TGTGCCAGCAGCGCAGATCACACCGGGGAGCTGTTATTT. This codes for CASSADHTGELLF.

V usage is TRBV12-3 or TRBV12-4 and J usage is TRBJ2-1; the match to TRBD2 covers 8 bases. V shed 3 bases and J 10 bases; nucleotides not matched to a gene: 8. The CDR3 is made up of 14 amino acids. The CDR3 bases are TGTGCCAGCAGTTTCAGCGGGAGCGCTGGGGAGCAGTTCTTC. Protein product: CASSFSGSAGEQFF.

This clonotype was seen repeatedly, ten times or more. The chain employs TRBV13 and TRBJ2-3; D uncertain. The V gene lost 5 bases and the J gene lost 5 bases, with 5 bases spanning the gap. Germline CDR1 PRHDT, CDR2 FYEKMQ (reference sequence). The CDR3 spans 11 residues. DNA for the CDR3: TGTGCCAGCAGCACCAAAGATACGCAGTATTTT. Translation gives CASSTKDTQYF.

This sequence joins TRBV9 and TRBJ2-3; 11 nucleotides line up with TRBD2. V was pared by 4 bases and J by 2 bases, with 6 bases of the junction left unmatched. Per germline, CDR1 SGDLS and CDR2 YYNGEE. The CDR3 has 16 amino acids. The chain's CDR3 is CASSHGTSGLTDTQYF. The CDR3 nucleotides are TGTGCCAGCAGCCATGGGACTAGCGGCCTCACAGATACGCAGTATTTT.

The CDR3 loop reads CASSLVGGSSGYF. The DNA for the CDR3 is TGTGCCAGCAGTTTGGTAGGCGGGTCCTCTGGGTACTTC. The chain recombines TRBV28 with TRBJ2-7; D perhaps matches TRBD2 (5 bases). The CDR3 totals 13 residues. Trimming pared 3 bases from V and 12 bases from J, leaving 18 bases between. Germline V gene lookup returns CDR1 MDHEN and CDR2 SYDVKM.

The chain combines TRBV4-3 with TRBJ2-1, with TRBD2 identical over 10 bases. V shed 2 bases, J shed 4 bases, and the junction held 2 bases outside the gene matches. CDR3 length: 15 residues. Per the germline V gene, CDR1 is LGHNA and CDR2 is YSLEER. The CDR3 DNA reads TGCGCCAGCAGCCAAATAGCGGGAGGATACAATGAGCAGTTCTTC. This gives the protein CASSQIAGGYNEQFF.

Points on this clonotype: This may be a read error, as it is one base from a much larger clone. The chain carries TRBV7-9 and TRBJ2-7; no clear D gene. CDR3 length: 12 amino acids. Germline CDR1 is SEHNR and CDR2 is FQNEAQ (reference sequence). CDR3 DNA: TGTGTCAGCAGCCAAGGTTCGCTCGAGCAGTACTTC. This encodes CVSSQGSLEQYF.

The V gene is TRBV7-9, the J gene TRBJ2-5; TRBD2 might be the D (6 bases). This CDR3 is 14 amino acids long. V gave up 0 bases and J gave up 9 bases, with 14 bases separating them. Germline V lookup: CDR1 SEHNR, CDR2 FQNEAQ (reference sequence). CDR3 loop: CASSLALEGEPQYF. For the CDR3, the DNA is TGTGCCAGCAGCTTAGCCCTGGAGGGTGAGCCCCAGTACTTC.

This rearrangement joins TRBV19 to TRBJ2-2, with TRBD1 as a possible D gene (5 bases). The CDR3 totals 14 residues. Germline values: CDR1 LNHDA, CDR2 SQIVND (reference sequence). V dropped 4 bases and J dropped 0 bases, with 6 bases sitting between them. The CDR3 reads CASSTTANTGELFF. DNA of the CDR3: TGTGCCAGTAGTACGACAGCGAACACCGGGGAGCTGTTTTTT.